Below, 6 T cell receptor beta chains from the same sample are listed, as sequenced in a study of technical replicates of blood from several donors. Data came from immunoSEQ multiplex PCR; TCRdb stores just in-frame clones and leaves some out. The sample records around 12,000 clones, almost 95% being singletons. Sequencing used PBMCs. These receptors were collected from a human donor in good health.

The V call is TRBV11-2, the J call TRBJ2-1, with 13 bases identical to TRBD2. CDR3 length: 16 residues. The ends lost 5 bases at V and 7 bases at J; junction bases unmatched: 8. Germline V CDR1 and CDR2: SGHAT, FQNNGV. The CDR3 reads CASSLELAGGWNEQFF. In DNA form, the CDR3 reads TGTGCCAGCAGCCTGGAACTAGCGGGAGGGTGGAATGAGCAGTTCTTC.

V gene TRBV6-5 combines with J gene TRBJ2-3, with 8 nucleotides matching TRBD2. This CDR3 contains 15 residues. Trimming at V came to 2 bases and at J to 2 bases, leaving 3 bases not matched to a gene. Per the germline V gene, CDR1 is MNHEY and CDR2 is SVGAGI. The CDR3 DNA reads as TGTGCCAGCAGTTACGATAGCGGGAACACAGATACGCAGTATTTT. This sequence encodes CASSYDSGNTDTQYF.

The CDR3 sequence: CASRPQDLNTEAFF. The CDR3 DNA reads as TGTGCCAGCAGGCCCCAGGATTTGAACACTGAAGCTTTCTTT. The chain has TRBV7-9 and TRBJ1-1, with D unresolved. Germline lookup yields CDR1 SEHNR and CDR2 FQNEAQ (reference sequence). Trimming took 6 bases from V and 0 from J, leaving 11 bases between them. CDR3 length: 14 amino acids.

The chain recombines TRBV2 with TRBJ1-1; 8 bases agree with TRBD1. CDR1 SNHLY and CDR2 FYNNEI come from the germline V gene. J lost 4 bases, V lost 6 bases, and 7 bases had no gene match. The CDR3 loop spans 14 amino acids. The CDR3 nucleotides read TGTGCCAGCAGGGAGACAGGGGCGGCCACTGAAGCTTTCTTT. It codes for CASRETGAATEAFF.

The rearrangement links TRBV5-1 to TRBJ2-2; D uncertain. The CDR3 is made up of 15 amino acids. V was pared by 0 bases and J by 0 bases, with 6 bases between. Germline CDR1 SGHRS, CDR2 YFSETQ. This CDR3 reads CASSLARSNTGELFF. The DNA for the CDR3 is TGCGCCAGCAGCTTGGCCCGGTCGAACACCGGGGAGCTGTTTTTT. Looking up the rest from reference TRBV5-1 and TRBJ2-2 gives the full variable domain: KAGVTQTPRYLIKTRGQQVTLSCSPISGHRSVSWYQQTPGQGLQFLFEYFSETQRNKGNFPGRFSGRQFSNSRSEMNVSTLELGDSALYLCASSLARSNTGELFFGEGSRLTVL.

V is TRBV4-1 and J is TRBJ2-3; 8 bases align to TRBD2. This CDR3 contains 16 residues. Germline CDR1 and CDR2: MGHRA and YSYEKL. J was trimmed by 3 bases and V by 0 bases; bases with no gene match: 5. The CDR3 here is CASSQEAGGRTDTQYF. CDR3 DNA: TGCGCCAGCAGCCAAGAGGCGGGAGGTAGGACAGATACGCAGTATTTT.